This T cell receptor (beta chain) derives from a study of blood T cell repertoires in COVID-19. Study details: Sites across the United States, Italy and Spain contributed samples from acute and convalescent COVID-19. The cDNA or gDNA used as material had been derived from T cells, B-cell-depleted T cells, or PBMCs.

Source study methods: Estimated nucleated cell counts came from reference gene primer amplification. Using immunoSEQ multiplex PCR, the repertoire was profiled, and TCRdb retains in-frame clones only, with some absent. V and J calls and clone size are given by that table; D and trimming were obtained from the DNA. This table has 120,000 or so clones, approximately 83% appearing once. Looked up from germline, CDR1 is SGHRS and CDR2 is YFSETQ. The length of the CDR3 is 18 residues. The trim removed 2 bases at V and 0 bases at J, leaving 9 bases unmatched. This clonotype was obtained from a man older than 75 with active or convalescent COVID-19. Material for sequencing was peripheral blood. This chain joins TRBV5-1 and TRBJ2-3; 10 bases fit TRBD2. CDR3 in DNA: TGCGCCAGCAGCTTTTTCCCTAGCGGGGGATCTAGCACAGATACGCAGTATTTT. The encoded protein is CASSFFPSGGSSTDTQYF.